Below are 22 T cell receptor beta chains sequenced from a single sample in a study of T cell responses to AZD1222 COVID-19 vaccine. Profiling relied on immunoSEQ multiplex PCR, and the TCRdb table lists in-frame clones only, not all of them. This table has fewer than 200,000 clones, roughly 90% appearing once. The starting material was peripheral blood, obtained 28 days after the second AZD1222 dose. These receptors were collected from an adult who received the AZD1222 COVID-19 vaccine.

The chain recombines TRBV2 with TRBJ1-5; no reliable D call. From germline, CDR1 is SNHLY and CDR2 FYNNEI. This CDR3 has 14 residues. Trimming stripped 3 bases from V and 0 bases from J, with 6 bases between. CDR3 sequence (DNA): TGTGCCAGCAGTGACCGTAATAGCAATCAGCCCCAGCATTTT. Protein product: CASSDRNSNQPQHF.

The V gene is TRBV4-1, the J gene TRBJ1-3, with D hard to call. The CDR3 is made up of 15 amino acids. Looked up from germline, CDR1 is MGHRA and CDR2 is YSYEKL. V lost 0 bases and J lost 2, with 8 bases in between. The CDR3 nucleotides are TGCGCCAGCAGCCAAGACTGGGCTCCTGGAAACACCATATATTTT. Translated: CASSQDWAPGNTIYF.

This chain joins TRBV19 and TRBJ2-1; D assignment may be TRBD1 or TRBD2 (5 bases each). The CDR3 has 13 residues. Deletions cut 5 bases from V and 6 bases from J, with 11 bases between. CDR1 is LNHDA, CDR2 SQIVND, per germline (reference sequence). The CDR3 here is CASSPGAGNEQFF. The CDR3 bases are TGTGCCAGTAGTCCCGGGGCCGGCAATGAGCAGTTCTTC. Full variable domain (remainder filled in from reference TRBV19 and TRBJ2-1): DGGITQSPKYLFRKEGQNVTLSCEQNLNHDAMYWYRQDPGQGLRLIYYSQIVNDFQKGDIAEGYSVSREKKESFPLTVTSAQKNPTAFYLCASSPGAGNEQFFGPGTRLTVL.

The chain has TRBV4-3 and TRBJ2-5, with D hard to call. CDR3 length: 14 amino acids. V was cut by 0 bases and J by 8 bases, with 13 bases left in between. Germline loops: CDR1 LGHNA, CDR2 YSLEER. CDR3 region: CASSQENTATTQYF. The CDR3 coding sequence is TGCGCCAGCAGCCAAGAAAACACCGCCACAACCCAGTACTTC.

V is TRBV27 and J is TRBJ1-5; D not certain. With 6 bases removed from V and 3 bases from J, the gap between germline ends came to 6 bases. Germline V gene sequence: CDR1 MNHEY, CDR2 SMNVEV (reference sequence). The CDR3 contains 12 residues. The CDR3 DNA is TGTGCCAGCAGCCAAATCAATCAGCCCCAGCATTTT. Amino acids: CASSQINQPQHF.

V is TRBV6-6 and J is TRBJ1-2; maybe TRBD1 (5 bases). Trimming took off 6 bases at V and 0 bases at J, with 14 bases between the two ends. Germline V lookup: CDR1 MNHNY, CDR2 SVGAGI (reference sequence). The CDR3 sequence is 15 residues long. The CDR3: CASRGEAAANYGYTF. DNA of the CDR3: TGTGCCAGCAGGGGGGAGGCGGCTGCTAACTATGGCTACACCTTC.

The V and J genes are TRBV14 and TRBJ1-1; the D is unclear. Germline V lookup: CDR1 SGHDN, CDR2 FVKESK. The CDR3 is 13 amino acids. The V end was cut by 1 base, the J end by 3 bases, with 6 bases between. The DNA of the CDR3 is TGTGCCAGCAGCCAAGGATTATACACTGAAGCTTTCTTT. This codes for CASSQGLYTEAFF.

This chain connects TRBV5-1 to TRBJ1-2; 9 bases are shared with TRBD1. The V gene end was trimmed by 0 bases and the J gene end by 4 bases; junction bases not matched to a gene: 7. This CDR3 spans 16 amino acids. Germline V gene data show CDR1 as SGHRS and CDR2 as YFSETQ. The CDR3 bases are TGCGCCAGCAGCTTGGCCAGCGACAGGGGGTTCTATGGCTACACCTTC. Its translation is CASSLASDRGFYGYTF.

The V call is TRBV19, the J call TRBJ2-3, with D possibly TRBD2 on 7 matching bases. This CDR3 comprises 18 residues. The ends were cut back, 1 base at V and 0 bases at J, with 17 bases in the middle. The germline gives CDR1 LNHDA, CDR2 SQIVND (reference sequence). The CDR3, as DNA: TGTGCCAGTAGTATAGGTTCAGGGGAGGGACCTAGCACAGATACGCAGTATTTT. It yields the protein CASSIGSGEGPSTDTQYF. Looking up the rest from reference TRBV19 and TRBJ2-3 gives the full variable domain: DGGITQSPKYLFRKEGQNVTLSCEQNLNHDAMYWYRQDPGQGLRLIYYSQIVNDFQKGDIAEGYSVSREKKESFPLTVTSAQKNPTAFYLCASSIGSGEGPSTDTQYFGPGTRLTVL.

The chain links TRBV12-5 to TRBJ1-3; TRBD1 agrees at 9 bases. Per the germline V gene, CDR1 is LGHNT and CDR2 is FRNRAP. The CDR3 runs 15 residues. V gave up 7 bases and J gave up 4 bases; unmatched junction bases: 8. CDR3 loop: CASVMDRGRGNTIYF. DNA of the CDR3: TGTGCTAGTGTTATGGACAGGGGCCGGGGAAACACCATATATTTT.

The rearrangement uses TRBV5-4 and TRBJ1-2; D not resolved. Germline-derived CDR1 and CDR2 are SGHNT and YYREEE (reference sequence). The CDR3 is 16 amino acids. Trimming stripped 5 bases from V and 4 bases from J, with 21 bases between. CDR3 in amino acids: CASSGGAGIRFYGYTF. In DNA form, the CDR3 reads TGTGCCAGCAGTGGAGGAGCGGGGATTCGATTCTATGGCTACACCTTC.

The rearrangement joins TRBV30 to TRBJ1-6; TRBD1 is a possible D gene (5 bases). This CDR3 has 13 amino acids. Trimming pared 5 bases from V and 8 bases from J, leaving 13 bases between. The germline CDR1 and CDR2 sequences are GTSNPN and SVGIG (reference sequence). CDR3 region: CAWDRDPYSPLHF. CDR3 in DNA: TGTGCCTGGGACCGGGACCCCTATTCACCCCTCCACTTT.

The gene calls are TRBV11-2 and TRBJ2-4; D uncertain. The CDR3 length is 13 residues. The V gene's germline CDR1 is SGHAT and CDR2 FQNNGV. V lost 8 bases and J 1 base, leaving 9 bases between the germline ends. CDR3 sequence: CASSQVAKNIQYF. The CDR3, as DNA: TGTGCCAGCTCCCAGGTTGCCAAAAACATTCAGTACTTC.

V is TRBV19 and J is TRBJ1-5; D possibly corresponds to TRBD1 (6 bases). This CDR3 has 14 amino acids. Germline loops: CDR1 LNHDA, CDR2 SQIVND (reference sequence). Trimming removed 8 bases from V and 0 bases from J, with 11 bases in between. CDR3 protein: CASSSDSSNQPQHF. The CDR3 region has the DNA TGTGCCAGTTCCTCGGACAGTAGCAATCAGCCCCAGCATTTT.

V is TRBV5-1 and J is TRBJ2-7; D gene ambiguous. Germline CDR1 is SGHRS and CDR2 is YFSETQ. V was shortened by 4 bases and J by 7 bases, with 12 bases between the two germline ends. The CDR3 totals 12 residues. The CDR3 loop reads CASSTDAGEQYF. In nucleotides, the CDR3 is TGCGCCAGCAGCACGGACGCTGGGGAGCAGTACTTC.

This sequence joins TRBV2 and TRBJ1-5; D is perhaps TRBD1 (6 bases). This CDR3 is 14 amino acids long. Germline V gene lookup returns CDR1 SNHLY and CDR2 FYNNEI. V was shortened by 5 bases and J by 3 bases, with 11 bases between the two germline ends. The CDR3 sequence: CASSQQGLNQPQHF. The CDR3 nucleotides are TGTGCCAGCAGTCAGCAGGGGCTCAATCAGCCCCAGCATTTT.

This clone was recorded a few times. In nucleotides, the CDR3 is TGTGCCAGCAGGGCGCGTAGTGAGACCCAGTACTTC. Translating gives CASRARSETQYF. The chain links TRBV3-1 (or the pseudogene TRBV3-2) to TRBJ2-5; D uncertain. The V and J ends lost 6 bases and 5 bases respectively, with 10 bases between them. Germline values: CDR1 LGHDT, CDR2 YNNKEL (reference sequence). This CDR3 spans 12 amino acids.

The rearrangement uses TRBV5-5 and TRBJ1-6; weak D call: TRBD1 (5 bases). Germline CDR1 and CDR2: SGHKS and YYEKEE (reference sequence). Trimming took off 2 bases at V and 5 bases at J, with 23 bases between the two ends. The length of the CDR3 is 19 residues. CDR3 sequence: CASSFGRGGSIRNNSPLHF. Written as DNA, the CDR3 is TGTGCCAGCAGCTTTGGTCGGGGCGGTTCAATACGTAATAATTCACCCCTCCACTTT.

V usage is TRBV4-2 and J usage is TRBJ1-5; D unresolved. Germline V gene lookup returns CDR1 LGHNA and CDR2 YNFKEQ. V lost 4 bases and J 3 bases, leaving 7 bases between the germline ends. The CDR3 contains 13 residues. This CDR3 reads CASSLGLNQPQHF. The CDR3 DNA is TGTGCCAGCAGCCTAGGGCTCAATCAGCCCCAGCATTTT.

This chain links TRBV30 with TRBJ2-7; possible D gene TRBD2, 5 bases. CDR3 length equals 11 residues. Looked up from germline, CDR1 is GTSNPN and CDR2 is SVGIG (reference sequence). V lost 2 bases to trimming and J lost 9 bases, with 11 bases between them. CDR3 in DNA: TGTGCCTGGAGTCCTGGTGGAGGGCAGTACTTC. It encodes CAWSPGGGQYF.

The chain has TRBV6-5 and TRBJ2-7, with D possibly matching TRBD2 (6 bases). CDR1 and CDR2 (germline): MNHEY, SVGAGI. Trimming took off 5 bases at V and 3 bases at J, with 14 bases between the two ends. The CDR3 has 14 amino acids. The CDR3 spells CASSPPGLNYEQYF. CDR3 nucleotides: TGTGCCAGCAGTCCACCGGGACTGAACTACGAGCAGTACTTC.

The chain uses TRBV27 and TRBJ2-2; the D call may be TRBD1 or TRBD2 (6 bases each). CDR1 is MNHEY and CDR2 is SMNVEV in the germline V gene (reference sequence). This CDR3 is 17 amino acids long. V lost 1 base and J lost 7, with 19 bases in between. The CDR3 DNA reads as TGTGCCAGCAGTTTATTCGACGGGGGCCTGTCCAGCGGGGAGCTGTTTTTT. Protein product: CASSLFDGGLSSGELFF.